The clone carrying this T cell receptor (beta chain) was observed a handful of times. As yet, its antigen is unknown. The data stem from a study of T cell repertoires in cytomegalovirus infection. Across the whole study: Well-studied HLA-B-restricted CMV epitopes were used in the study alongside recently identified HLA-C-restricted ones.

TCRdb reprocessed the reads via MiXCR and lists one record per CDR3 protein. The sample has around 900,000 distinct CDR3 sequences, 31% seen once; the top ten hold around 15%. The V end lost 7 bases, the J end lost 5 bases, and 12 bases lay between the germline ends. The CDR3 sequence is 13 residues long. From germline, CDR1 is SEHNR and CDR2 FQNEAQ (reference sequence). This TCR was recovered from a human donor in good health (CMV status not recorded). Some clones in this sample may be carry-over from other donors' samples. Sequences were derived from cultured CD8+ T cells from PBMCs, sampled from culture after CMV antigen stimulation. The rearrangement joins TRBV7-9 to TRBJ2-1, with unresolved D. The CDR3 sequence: CASNPPANNEQFF. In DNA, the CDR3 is TGTGCCAGCAACCCGCCAGCGAACAATGAGCAGTTCTTC.